This TCR beta chain appears in the sequencing data of a study of OX40 agonist ivuxolimab in advanced cancers. Study-wide points: The specificity for antigen of the expanded peripheral T cells was not determined.

This table comes from immunoSEQ multiplex PCR, and its TCRdb copy is limited to in-frame clones, with some not included. The table includes about 81,000 clones, 70% to 90% detected once. Concerning this clone itself: Its matching antigen is unknown.

The sample consisted of CD4+ or CD8+ T cells sorted from blood, taken in a trial of the OX40 agonist ivuxolimab. The origin of this receptor is an adult with an advanced solid tumor such as melanoma, head and neck, liver or kidney cancer.

CDR3 region: CAIKEARQAGELFF. CDR3 nucleotide sequence: TGTGCCATCAAAGAGGCTCGACAGGCCGGGGAGCTGTTTTTT. The chain recombines TRBV10-3 with TRBJ2-2; D possibly corresponds to TRBD1 (6 bases). Looked up from germline, CDR1 is ENHRY and CDR2 is SYGVKD. The length of the CDR3 is 14 residues. The V gene lost 7 bases and the J gene lost 6 bases, with 15 bases spanning the gap.